This passage covers 9 T cell receptor beta chains from one sample sequenced in a study of beta chain bispecific antibodies for T cell cancers. Regarding the study as a whole: Normal T cells contributed less of the targeted TRBV signal than the leukemia cells did.

Their antigens are not known. Expansion lasted 2 to 4 days, with either anti-CD3 antibody OKT3 or CD3/CD28 beads. TCRdb recomputed calls from the 5' RACE reads with MiXCR, one row per CDR3 protein. The data show approximately 20,000 distinct CDR3 sequences, with approximately 2.4% seen just once and roughly 29% held by the top ten. The sequenced material came from healthy donor T cells cultured with leukemia cells. Receptors were obtained from a human donor in good health. Some clones in this sample may be carry-over from other donors' samples.

The V call is TRBV7-9, the J call TRBJ2-1; 7 bases align to TRBD1. Per germline, CDR1 SEHNR and CDR2 FQNEAQ (reference sequence). Trimming cost V 5 bases and J 2 bases; bases outside gene matches: 6. This CDR3 has 15 amino acids. The CDR3: CASSAPGQTYNEQFF. CDR3 DNA: TGTGCCAGCAGCGCCCCGGGACAGACCTACAATGAGCAGTTCTTC.

This clonotype was recorded many times. The rearrangement links TRBV13 to TRBJ2-3, with D perhaps matching TRBD1 (6 bases). Germline CDR1 reads PRHDT; CDR2 reads FYEKMQ (reference sequence). V was pared by 0 bases and J by 3 bases, with 10 bases between. CDR3 length equals 15 residues. The CDR3 loop reads CASSLGGQRTDTQYF. DNA for the CDR3: TGTGCCAGCAGCTTAGGAGGACAGAGAACAGATACGCAGTATTTT.

This clonotype has ten or more counts. The chain couples TRBV7-6 to TRBJ1-2, with D perhaps TRBD1 (5 bases). Germline CDR1 SGHVS, CDR2 FNYEAQ. This CDR3 contains 16 residues. The ends were cut back, 2 bases at V and 6 bases at J, with 19 bases in the middle. CDR3 sequence (DNA): TGTGCCAGCAGCTTATGGGGGATGAGGGATGGGGATGGCTACACCTTC. Its translation is CASSLWGMRDGDGYTF.

This clonotype was seen repeatedly, ten times or more. V is TRBV5-1 and J is TRBJ1-1, with TRBD1 matching over 9 bases. Unmatched junction bases numbered 13, after V lost 4 bases and J lost 0 bases. Germline CDR1 is SGHRS and CDR2 is YFSETQ. The CDR3 runs to 18 residues. The CDR3: CASSILQGAPTMNTEAFF. Here the CDR3 DNA reads TGCGCCAGCAGCATTCTACAGGGGGCACCTACTATGAACACTGAAGCTTTCTTT.

This clonotype showed up many times. The chain couples TRBV19 to TRBJ2-1; 7 nucleotides match TRBD2. The J segment lost 4 bases and the V segment lost 9 bases, leaving 9 bases of the junction unmatched. This CDR3 spans 14 amino acids. Germline-derived CDR1 and CDR2 are LNHDA and SQIVND (reference sequence). CDR3 region: CASTSSGYYNEQFF. The CDR3 DNA is TGTGCCAGCACCTCTAGCGGATATTACAATGAGCAGTTCTTC.

This clonotype appeared many times. This chain links TRBV29-1 with TRBJ1-2; D gene unclear. Trimming stripped 6 bases from V and 8 bases from J, with 16 bases between. Germline CDR1 is SQVTM and CDR2 is ANQGSEA. The CDR3 has 12 amino acids. The CDR3 loop reads CSVQLTGRGYTF. CDR3 DNA sequence: TGCAGCGTCCAGCTCACGGGTCGAGGCTACACCTTC.

This clonotype showed up many times. This rearrangement joins TRBV5-1 to TRBJ1-2; D call uncertain. The CDR3 has 14 residues. Germline CDR1 and CDR2: SGHRS and YFSETQ. V was cut by 1 base and J by 6 bases, with 13 bases left in between. The CDR3 DNA is TGCGCCAGCAGCTTGTTAGGTAGTCTCCATGGCTACACCTTC. It specifies CASSLLGSLHGYTF.

This clonotype was detected many times. The V gene is TRBV4-1, the J gene TRBJ2-3; 8 positions agree with TRBD2. The CDR3 totals 17 residues. CDR1 MGHRA and CDR2 YSYEKL come from the germline V gene. V lost 1 base to trimming and J lost 5 bases; unmatched junction nucleotides: 11. The CDR3 DNA sequence: TGCGCCAGCAGCCAAGGAACTTTAGCGGGGAGGGGAGATACGCAGTATTTT. The encoded protein is CASSQGTLAGRGDTQYF.

This clonotype was recorded a few times. The rearrangement uses TRBV7-9 and TRBJ2-3; TRBD1 agrees at 7 bases. The V segment lost 5 bases and the J segment 2 bases; nucleotides outside the gene matches: 13. The CDR3 runs 17 residues. Looked up from germline, CDR1 is SEHNR and CDR2 is FQNEAQ (reference sequence). DNA of the CDR3: TGTGCCAGCAGCCATCCGACAGGGTATCAATTCACAGATACGCAGTATTTT. It yields the protein CASSHPTGYQFTDTQYF.